What follows is one T cell receptor (beta chain) and its context. Its antigen is unknown. Base quality data are lacking; no much larger clone is found one base away. TCRbeta libraries were sequenced on an Illumina MiSeq, and an average of roughly 41,000 productive templates per sample was obtained. The immunoSEQ assay, which uses multiplex PCR amplification, was used to generate TCRbeta CDR3 libraries. The published analysis was carried out like this. Repertoire diversity was computed as previously defined, with values near 0 indicating extremely monoclonal samples. This immuneACCESS table, as held by TCRdb, lists in-frame sequences with V and J called but not all clones. Of the missing ones, under half trace to an unresolved V gene in checked studies; the others have no known cause. Clonal size and the V and J genes are those of that table, whereas D and trimming came from the DNA. Within this sample are about 10,000 clones, with 88% of them counted one time only. Around two fifths of the sample is in the top ten clones.

These data belong to a study of STAT3 mutations in large granular lymphocyte leukemia (dated by TCRdb to between 2019 and 2020). Regarding the complete study: In roughly half of the longitudinally sequenced T-LGLL patients, canonical activating STAT3 mutations were detected. More than half of T-LGLL patients received one or more immunosuppressive therapy regimens, with hematologic response in 40% of those treated. For each patient, sequencing was performed at an average of roughly 4 time points, with a range of 2 to 8 samplings. Patients with T-cell large granular lymphocyte leukemia underwent serial deep sequencing of TCRbeta CDR3 and STAT3 to reconstruct clonal hierarchy and dynamics. From an initial cohort of roughly 190 LGL patients, approximately 17 representative T-LGLL cases were picked for longitudinal TCRbeta and STAT3 sequencing. Two patients with natural killer LGL leukemia were also sequenced longitudinally as controls within the study. What the authors observed across the whole study: TCR clonotype switching after therapy was seen in about 30% of the 18 patients, with all newly emerging clones being STAT3 wild type. In several patients, dominant TCR clone burden exceeded STAT3 mutant burden, suggesting STAT3 mutation arose secondarily within a pre-expanded clone. Because codominant clonotypes persisted in some patients, a small but highly pathogenic clone may have been missed. Every T-LGLL patient showed at least one immunodominant TCRbeta clonotype, and about half showed multiple immunodominant subclonotypes. Variable intervals between samplings and differing treatment regimens complicated linking therapy response to changes in TCR clonal burden. Because no samples were available when a clone first appeared, clonal expansion was inferred from samplings taken at other points.

The same DNA, extracted from blood mononuclear cells, served for both the TCR sequencing and the STAT3 sequencing. Sequenced sample: peripheral blood mononuclear cells. The clonotype originates from a man aged 55 to 70 with T-cell large granular lymphocyte leukemia. Some clones in this sample may be carry-over from other donors' samples. The age is the age at diagnosis.

The CDR3 has the sequence CASSQTGRGYEQYF. The DNA sequence is TGTGCCAGCAGCCAAACAGGTCGGGGCTACGAGCAGTACTTC. The chain is encoded by TRBV6-5 joined to TRBJ2-7; the D region is possibly TRBD1 or TRBD2, each matching across 5 bases. The germline V gene provides CDR1 MNHEY and CDR2 SVGAGI. The CDR3, cysteine through phenylalanine, is 14 amino acids long. Only the CDR3 DNA stays, 42 bases, in frame from base 1. V is reduced by 6 bases and J by 3 bases, leaving a spacing of 15 bases between them.